This is a list of T cell receptor beta chains from one sample in a study of blood T cells in healthy people across ages. MiXCR, applied by TCRdb to the 5' RACE reads, yields one record per CDR3 protein. Among more than 1 million distinct CDR3 sequences listed, 40% to 55% were seen once. Sequences were obtained from blood. These TCRs come from a woman in her sixties in good health. The CDR3 runs from the conserved cysteine through the conserved F or W. A D gene is named only where the DNA matches it firmly. Size values are once, few and many counts, or a class for expanded clones, and some rows have none.

NA	TRBV7-9	NA	TRBJ2-1	CASSFDPEQFF	TGTGCCAGCAGCTTCGATCCGGAGCAGTTCTTC
TRBD2	TRBV29-1	NA	TRBJ2-5	CSALGLAGGRQETQYF	TGCAGCGCTTTAGGACTAGCGGGAGGGCGGCAAGAGACCCAGTACTTC
NA	TRBV20-1	NA	TRBJ2-7	CSARDRQGFRSYEQYF	TGCAGTGCTAGAGATCGGCAGGGTTTTAGGTCCTACGAGCAGTACTTC
TRBD2	TRBV2	NA	TRBJ2-5	CAMGLALQYF	TGTGCCATGGGACTAGCCCTCCAGTACTTC
NA	TRBV20-1	NA	TRBJ2-7	CSANLDRATYEQYF	TGCAGTGCCAACCTGGACAGAGCGACCTACGAGCAGTACTTC
TRBD1	TRBV5-1	NA	TRBJ1-2	CASSLELGQGLGGYTF	TGCGCCAGCAGCTTGGAACTTGGACAGGGACTGGGGGGCTACACCTTC
NA	TRBV18	NA	TRBJ2-7	CASSPQPGAFYEQYF	TGTGCCAGCTCACCACAGCCAGGAGCATTCTACGAGCAGTACTTC
TRBD1	TRBV6-5	NA	TRBJ2-7	CASSFTGGKTYEQYF	TGTGCCAGCAGTTTCACAGGGGGCAAAACCTACGAGCAGTACTTC
NA	TRBV25-1	NA	TRBJ2-5	CASSEALRGETQYF	TGTGCCAGCAGTGAGGCCCTCAGGGGTGAGACCCAGTACTTC
NA	TRBV28	NA	TRBJ2-7	CASSAHVYEQYF	TGTGCCAGCAGTGCCCACGTCTACGAGCAGTACTTC
TRBD1	TRBV7-9	few	TRBJ2-5	CASSPLDRGRETQYF	TGTGCCAGCAGCCCACTGGACAGGGGGCGAGAGACCCAGTACTTC
NA	TRBV12-3/TRBV12-4	NA	TRBJ1-2	CASSLTTGYTF	TGTGCCAGCAGCCTGACTACTGGCTACACCTTC
TRBD1	TRBV18	NA	TRBJ1-2	CASSPLRQGAEGYTF	TGTGCCAGCTCACCACTTCGGCAGGGGGCTGAAGGCTACACCTTC
NA	TRBV6-5	once	TRBJ2-5	CATRPSGREYQETQYF	TGTGCCACCCGGCCCTCGGGGCGAGAGTACCAAGAGACCCAGTACTTC
NA	TRBV5-4	NA	TRBJ1-2	CASSLLGGLVGGYTF	TGTGCCAGCAGCCTCTTGGGGGGTTTGGTTGGTGGCTACACCTTC
TRBD2	TRBV28	NA	TRBJ2-7	CASTTLGGDEQYF	TGTGCCAGCACAACTTTGGGGGGGGACGAGCAGTACTTC
NA	TRBV3-1	NA	TRBJ2-5	CASSQGGGYTQYF	TGTGCCAGCAGCCAAGGCGGCGGGTATACCCAGTACTTC
NA	TRBV6-1	few	TRBJ2-5	CASGLPIGARETQYF	TGTGCCAGCGGCCTCCCAATAGGGGCCAGGGAGACCCAGTACTTC
TRBD1	TRBV4-1	NA	TRBJ2-4	CASSHVGQGARNIQYF	TGCGCCAGCAGCCACGTTGGACAGGGGGCGCGTAACATTCAGTACTTC
TRBD2	TRBV10-3	few	TRBJ2-1	CAISDLAGGHEQFF	TGTGCCATCAGTGATTTAGCGGGAGGTCATGAGCAGTTCTTC
NA	TRBV6-5	NA	TRBJ1-2	CASSSGRRYGYTF	TGTGCCAGCAGTTCTGGACGGCGCTATGGCTACACCTTC
TRBD1	TRBV20-1	NA	TRBJ2-7	CSARSGTGFIEQYF	TGCAGTGCTAGATCCGGGACAGGGTTTATCGAGCAGTACTTC
NA	TRBV27	NA	TRBJ2-1	CASSLGPRETHKQFF	TGTGCCAGCAGTTTAGGGCCCCGCGAGACCCATAAGCAGTTCTTC
TRBD1	TRBV27	NA	TRBJ2-7	CASLGQGDVEQYF	TGTGCCAGCTTGGGACAGGGGGATGTCGAGCAGTACTTC
NA	TRBV6-4	NA	TRBJ2-3	CASSSGPNTDTQYF	TGTGCCAGCAGTAGCGGGCCTAACACAGATACGCAGTATTTT
TRBD1	TRBV6-1	few	TRBJ1-1	CASSERNRGTEAFF	TGTGCCAGCAGTGAAAGAAACAGGGGGACTGAAGCTTTCTTT
NA	TRBV2	NA	TRBJ2-3	CASILIGRNTDTQYF	TGTGCCAGCATCCTTATCGGCAGAAACACAGATACGCAGTATTTT
NA	TRBV6-5	NA	TRBJ2-7	CASSQQTAGRYEQYF	TGTGCCAGCAGTCAACAGACAGCTGGGAGGTACGAGCAGTACTTC
NA	TRBV6-2/TRBV6-3	NA	TRBJ2-6	CTSRNYGATGANVLTF	TGTACCAGCAGAAACTATGGGGCGACTGGGGCCAACGTCCTGACTTTC
TRBD1	TRBV12-3/TRBV12-4	once	TRBJ1-2	CASSPLPGQGASGYTF	TGTGCCAGCAGCCCTTTACCGGGACAGGGGGCCTCTGGCTACACCTTC
TRBD1	TRBV7-7	many	TRBJ2-5	CASSSLRGPQETQYF	TGTGCCAGCAGCTCCCTCAGGGGGCCTCAAGAGACCCAGTACTTC
TRBD2	TRBV27	NA	TRBJ2-1	CASSLSPYRQLAGDGNEQFF	TGTGCCAGCAGTTTATCCCCATATCGACAACTAGCGGGAGATGGAAATGAGCAGTTCTTC
NA	TRBV14	NA	TRBJ2-6	CASSQVRPSGANVLTF	TGTGCCAGCAGCCAAGTCAGACCCTCTGGGGCCAACGTCTTGACTTTC
TRBD1	TRBV5-1	few	TRBJ1-2	CASSIGTGRVRYTF	TGCGCCAGCAGCATCGGGACAGGGAGGGTCCGCTACACCTTC
NA	TRBV27	few	TRBJ2-7	CASSLFRSPAYEQYF	TGTGCCAGCAGTTTATTTAGGTCCCCTGCCTACGAGCAGTACTTC
TRBD2	TRBV11-2	NA	TRBJ2-3	CASSPGTSGIGDTQYF	TGTGCCAGCAGCCCCGGGACTAGCGGGATTGGAGATACGCAGTATTTT
NA	TRBV3-1	NA	TRBJ2-7	CASSQGNGPHEQYF	TGTGCCAGCAGCCAAGGAAACGGGCCCCACGAGCAGTACTTC
TRBD1	TRBV5-1	NA	TRBJ2-3	CASSVAGTGVDTQYF	TGCGCCAGCAGCGTTGCCGGGACAGGGGTAGATACGCAGTATTTT
TRBD1	TRBV5-5	NA	TRBJ1-4	CASNRQGATNEKLFF	TGTGCCAGCAACCGACAGGGGGCAACTAATGAAAAACTGTTTTTT
NA	TRBV6-1	NA	TRBJ2-5	CASSEWTHSQETQYF	TGTGCCAGCAGTGAATGGACCCACTCGCAAGAGACCCAGTACTTC
TRBD1	TRBV9	NA	TRBJ2-7	CASIRARPGQGYEQYF	TGTGCCAGCATCCGTGCCCGACCGGGACAGGGTTACGAGCAGTACTTC
NA	TRBV15	few	TRBJ2-3	CATSSRWSDTQYF	TGTGCCACCAGCAGTAGGTGGTCAGATACGCAGTATTTT